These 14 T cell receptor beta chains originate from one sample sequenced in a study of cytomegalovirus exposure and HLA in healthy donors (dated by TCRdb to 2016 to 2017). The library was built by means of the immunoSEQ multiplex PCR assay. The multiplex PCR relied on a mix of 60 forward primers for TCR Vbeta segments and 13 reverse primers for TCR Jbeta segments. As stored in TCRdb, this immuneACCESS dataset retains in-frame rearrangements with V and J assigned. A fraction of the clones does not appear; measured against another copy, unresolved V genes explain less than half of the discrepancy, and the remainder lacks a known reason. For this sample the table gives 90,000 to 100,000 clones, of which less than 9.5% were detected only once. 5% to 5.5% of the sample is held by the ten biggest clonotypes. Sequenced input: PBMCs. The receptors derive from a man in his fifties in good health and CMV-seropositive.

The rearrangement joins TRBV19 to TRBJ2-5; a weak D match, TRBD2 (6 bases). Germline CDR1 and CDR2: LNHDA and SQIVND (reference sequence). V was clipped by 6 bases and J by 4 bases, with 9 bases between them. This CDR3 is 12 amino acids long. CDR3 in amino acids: CASSHGGETQYF. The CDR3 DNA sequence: TGTGCCAGTAGCCACGGGGGAGAGACCCAGTACTTC.

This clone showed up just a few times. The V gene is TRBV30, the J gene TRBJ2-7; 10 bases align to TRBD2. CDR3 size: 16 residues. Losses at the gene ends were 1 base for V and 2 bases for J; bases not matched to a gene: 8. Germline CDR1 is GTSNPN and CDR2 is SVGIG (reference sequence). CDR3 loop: CAWSGGTSGATYEQYF. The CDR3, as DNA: TGTGCCTGGAGTGGGGGTACTAGCGGGGCGACCTACGAGCAGTACTTC.

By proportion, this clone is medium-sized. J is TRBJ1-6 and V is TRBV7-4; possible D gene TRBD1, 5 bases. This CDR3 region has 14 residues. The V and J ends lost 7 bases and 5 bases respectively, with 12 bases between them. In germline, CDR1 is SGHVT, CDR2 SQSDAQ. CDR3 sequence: CASIPGLNNSPLHF. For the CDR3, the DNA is TGTGCCAGCATCCCGGGACTGAATAATTCACCCCTCCACTTT.

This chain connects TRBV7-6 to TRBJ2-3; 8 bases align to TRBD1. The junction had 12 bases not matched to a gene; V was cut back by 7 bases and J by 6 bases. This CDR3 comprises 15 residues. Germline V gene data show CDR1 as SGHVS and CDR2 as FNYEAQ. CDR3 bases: TGTGCCAGCACCCCCCAGGGGGCGCGGGCGGATACGCAGTATTTT. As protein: CASTPQGARADTQYF.

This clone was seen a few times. In nucleotides, the CDR3 is TGTGCCAGCAGCTCCGAGGGCAGGGGAGGGAGTGAAAAACTGTTTTTT. Translation gives CASSSEGRGGSEKLFF. The chain employs TRBV9 and TRBJ1-4; D is perhaps TRBD1 (6 bases). Trimming left V 4 bases short and J 7 bases short, with 20 bases between. Per the germline V gene, CDR1 is SGDLS and CDR2 is YYNGEE. This CDR3 has 16 amino acids.

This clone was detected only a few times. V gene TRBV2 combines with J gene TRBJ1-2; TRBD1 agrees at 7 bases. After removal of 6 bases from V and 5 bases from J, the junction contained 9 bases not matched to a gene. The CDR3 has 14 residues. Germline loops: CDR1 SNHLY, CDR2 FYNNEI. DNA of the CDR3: TGTGCCAGCAGGGGGACAGTCAAAGGATATGGCTACACCTTC. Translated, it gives CASRGTVKGYGYTF.

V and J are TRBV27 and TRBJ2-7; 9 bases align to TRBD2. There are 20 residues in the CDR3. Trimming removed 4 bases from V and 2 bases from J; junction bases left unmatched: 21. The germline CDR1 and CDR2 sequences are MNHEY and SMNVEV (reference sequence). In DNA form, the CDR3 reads TGTGCCAGCAGTTCGATCTATCCGACCTTAGATGGCGGGAGGGCCTACGAGCAGTACTTC. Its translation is CASSSIYPTLDGGRAYEQYF.

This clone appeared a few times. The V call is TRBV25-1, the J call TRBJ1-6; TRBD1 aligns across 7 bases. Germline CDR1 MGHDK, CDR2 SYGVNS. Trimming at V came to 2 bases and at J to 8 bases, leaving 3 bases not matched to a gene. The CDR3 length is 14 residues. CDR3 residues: CASSERDRYSPLHF. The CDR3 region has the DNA TGTGCCAGCAGTGAACGGGACAGATATTCACCCCTCCACTTT.

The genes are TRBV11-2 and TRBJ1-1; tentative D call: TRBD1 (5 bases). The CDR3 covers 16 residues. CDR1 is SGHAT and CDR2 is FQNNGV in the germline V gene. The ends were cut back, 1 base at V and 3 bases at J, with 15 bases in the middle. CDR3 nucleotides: TGTGCCAGCAGCTTAGGCGGGGTACGGGACTACACTGAAGCTTTCTTT. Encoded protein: CASSLGGVRDYTEAFF.

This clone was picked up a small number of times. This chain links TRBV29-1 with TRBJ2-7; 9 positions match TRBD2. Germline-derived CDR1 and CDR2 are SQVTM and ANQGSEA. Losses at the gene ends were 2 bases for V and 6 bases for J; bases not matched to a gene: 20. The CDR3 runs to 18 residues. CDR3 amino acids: CSVELGTSLRGALREQYF. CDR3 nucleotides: TGCAGCGTTGAACTCGGGACTAGCCTAAGGGGGGCACTACGCGAGCAGTACTTC.

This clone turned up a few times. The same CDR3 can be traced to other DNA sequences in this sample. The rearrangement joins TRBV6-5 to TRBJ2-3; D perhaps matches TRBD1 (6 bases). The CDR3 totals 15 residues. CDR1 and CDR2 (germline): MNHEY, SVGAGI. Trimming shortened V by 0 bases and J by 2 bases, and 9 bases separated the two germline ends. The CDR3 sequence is CASSYSTGITDTQYF. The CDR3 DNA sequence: TGTGCCAGCAGTTACTCGACAGGAATCACAGATACGCAGTATTTT.

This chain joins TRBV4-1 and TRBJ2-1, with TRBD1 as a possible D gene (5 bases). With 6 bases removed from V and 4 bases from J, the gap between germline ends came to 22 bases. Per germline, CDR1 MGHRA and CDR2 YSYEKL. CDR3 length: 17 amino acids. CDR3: CASSPPVGQPSYNEQFF. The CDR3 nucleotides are TGCGCCAGCAGTCCCCCGGTGGGGCAGCCATCATACAATGAGCAGTTCTTC.

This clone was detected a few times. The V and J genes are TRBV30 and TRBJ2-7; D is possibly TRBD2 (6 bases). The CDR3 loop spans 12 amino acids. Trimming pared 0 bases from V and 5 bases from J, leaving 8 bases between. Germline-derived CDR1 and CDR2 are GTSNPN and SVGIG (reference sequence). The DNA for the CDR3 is TGTGCCTGGAGTGTGCGGGGTAACGAGCAGTACTTC. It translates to CAWSVRGNEQYF.

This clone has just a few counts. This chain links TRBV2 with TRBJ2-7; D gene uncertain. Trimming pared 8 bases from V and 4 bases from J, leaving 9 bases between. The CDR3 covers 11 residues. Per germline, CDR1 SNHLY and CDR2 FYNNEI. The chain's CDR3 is CASRVIYEQYF. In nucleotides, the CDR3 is TGTGCCAGCCGGGTCATATACGAGCAGTACTTC.